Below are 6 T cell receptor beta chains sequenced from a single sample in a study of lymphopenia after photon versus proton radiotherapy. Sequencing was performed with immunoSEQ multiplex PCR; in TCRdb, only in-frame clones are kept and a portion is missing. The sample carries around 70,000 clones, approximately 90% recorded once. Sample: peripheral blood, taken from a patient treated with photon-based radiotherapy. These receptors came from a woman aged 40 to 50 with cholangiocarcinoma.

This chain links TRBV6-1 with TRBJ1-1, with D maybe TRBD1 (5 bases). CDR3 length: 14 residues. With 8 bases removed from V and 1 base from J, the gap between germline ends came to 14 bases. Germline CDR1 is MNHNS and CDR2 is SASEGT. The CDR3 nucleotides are TGTGCCAGCGTCCACGGGGGTTGGAACACTGAAGCTTTCTTT. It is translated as CASVHGGWNTEAFF.

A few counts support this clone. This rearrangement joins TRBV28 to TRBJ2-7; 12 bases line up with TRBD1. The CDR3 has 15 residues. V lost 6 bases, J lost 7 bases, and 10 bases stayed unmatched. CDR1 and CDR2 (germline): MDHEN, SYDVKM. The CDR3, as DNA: TGTGCCAGCAGCCAACCGGGACAGGGGGCTTGGGAGCAGTACTTC. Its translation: CASSQPGQGAWEQYF.

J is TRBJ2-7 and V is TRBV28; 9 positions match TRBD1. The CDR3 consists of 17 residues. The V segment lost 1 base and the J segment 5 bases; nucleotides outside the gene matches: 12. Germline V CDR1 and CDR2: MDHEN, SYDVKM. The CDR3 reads CASSLYSTGTGNHEQYF. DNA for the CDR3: TGTGCCAGCAGTTTATATTCCACCGGGACAGGGAACCACGAGCAGTACTTC.

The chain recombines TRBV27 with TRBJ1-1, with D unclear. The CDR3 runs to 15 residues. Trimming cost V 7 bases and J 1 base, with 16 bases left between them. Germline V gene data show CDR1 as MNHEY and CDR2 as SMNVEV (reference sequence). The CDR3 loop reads CASIKPSGKNTEAFF. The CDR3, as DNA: TGTGCCAGCATCAAACCGTCCGGAAAGAACACTGAAGCTTTCTTT.

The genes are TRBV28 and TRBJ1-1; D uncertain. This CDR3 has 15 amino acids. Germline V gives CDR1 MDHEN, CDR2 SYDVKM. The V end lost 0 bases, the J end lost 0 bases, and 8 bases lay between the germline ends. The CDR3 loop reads CASSLWEEVNTEAFF. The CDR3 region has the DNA TGTGCCAGCAGTTTATGGGAAGAAGTGAACACTGAAGCTTTCTTT.

CDR3 in amino acids: CSAPLLGYGQFF. Written as DNA, the CDR3 is TGCAGCGCCCCTTTATTAGGGTATGGGCAGTTCTTC. The chain links TRBV29-1 to TRBJ2-1; D is undetermined. The germline CDR1 and CDR2 sequences are SQVTM and ANQGSEA. This CDR3 spans 12 amino acids. Between the trimmed V and J ends, which lost 7 bases and 12 bases, there was a span of 19 bases.